This T cell receptor beta chain was recorded in a study of T cell responses to AZD1222 COVID-19 vaccine. Sequencing used immunoSEQ multiplex PCR; TCRdb keeps in-frame clones, though not all of them. The repertoire holds about 83,000 clones, with around nine tenths as singletons. The ends were cut back, 5 bases at V and 5 bases at J, with 19 bases in the middle. CDR1 and CDR2 (germline): SEHNR, FQNEAQ (reference sequence). There are 15 residues in the CDR3. The specimen was peripheral blood, collected on day 0 of MenACWY control vaccination. V and J are TRBV7-9 and TRBJ2-7; possible D gene TRBD2, 6 bases. The TCR comes from an adult in good health. The CDR3 DNA reads as TGTGCCAGCAGCCAACGTGACGGGAGTTTCCACGAGCAGTACTTC. Its protein product is CASSQRDGSFHEQYF.